These 6 T cell receptor beta chains were all obtained from the same sample, sequenced in a study of tumor-infiltrating lymphocytes in primary liver carcinoma. Both blood RNA, taken from unsorted whole blood, and germline DNA were extracted. cDNA specific to TCR beta was made from 500 to 650 ng of total RNA, with a constant-region primer employed for priming. ARM-PCR was slightly modified, and three nested multiplex PCR rounds with it gave rise to the TCR beta libraries. Researchers ran the first two PCR rounds for roughly 10 cycles each with TRBV1-TRBV30 forward primers and a C-beta reverse primer. TCRdb redid the calling of the multiplex PCR reads with MiXCR, one entry per CDR3 protein. The sample includes some 200,000 distinct CDR3 sequences, roughly two thirds of them seen just once. Sequences were obtained from peripheral blood. These TCRs come from a woman aged 60-75 years with primary liver carcinoma and hepatitis B virus infection.

The genes are TRBV11-2 and TRBJ2-7; D possibly corresponds to TRBD2 (5 bases). V dropped 8 bases and J dropped 4 bases, with 24 bases sitting between them. This CDR3 region has 16 residues. Per germline, CDR1 SGHAT and CDR2 FQNNGV. In nucleotides, the CDR3 is TGTGCCAGCGGGCGTGCTGGAGGCAGGAGGCGATACGAGCAGTACTTC. Translated, it gives CASGRAGGRRRYEQYF.

As concerns this clonotype: This likely comes from a read error, as the CDR3 has no conserved phenylalanine or tryptophan at its end. The chain is built from TRBV29-1 and TRBJ2-7; 9 positions match TRBD2. CDR3 length: 13 amino acids. The germline gives CDR1 SQVTM, CDR2 ANQGSEA. This CDR3 is CSVPSGVSYEQYI. The CDR3 nucleotides are TGTAGCGTTCCTAGCGGGGTCTCCTACGAGCAGTACATC.

In this sample, this clonotype turned up once. Germline and junction disagree at one end, which may indicate a read error. The J gene is TRBJ2-1, the V gene TRBV5-1; TRBD2 matches at 11 bases. Germline V gene lookup returns CDR1 SGHRS and CDR2 YFSETQ. The CDR3 spans 14 residues. CDR3 sequence: CSSAETGTSGEQFF. In DNA form, the CDR3 reads TGCTCCAGCGCTGAAACCGGGACTAGCGGAGAGCAGTTCTTC.

The J gene is TRBJ2-4, the V gene TRBV28; D possibly corresponds to TRBD2 (6 bases). The CDR3 has 15 amino acids. Trimming took 5 bases from V and 2 from J, leaving 13 bases between them. CDR1 MDHEN and CDR2 SYDVKM come from the germline V gene. As DNA, the CDR3 is TGTGCCAGCAGTCCAGGAGGGGATTCCAAAAACATTCAGTACTTC. Its translation: CASSPGGDSKNIQYF.

Ten or more counts support this clonotype. The CDR3 coding sequence is TGTGCCAGCAGTTACAGGGCAGGTCAGCCCCAGCATTTT. This encodes CASSYRAGQPQHF. V and J are TRBV6-2 or TRBV6-3 and TRBJ1-5; D unresolved. The CDR3 is 13 residues long. The germline V gene encodes CDR1 MNHEY and CDR2 SVGEGT. V was pared by 2 bases and J by 6 bases, with 8 bases between.

The chain links TRBV11-3 to TRBJ1-3; 8 nucleotides line up with TRBD1. With 4 bases clipped from V and 3 bases from J, the junction kept 8 bases outside the gene matches. The CDR3 is 16 amino acids. Germline V gene lookup returns CDR1 SGHNT and CDR2 YENEEA. CDR3 region: CASSSGTGGIGNTIYF. The CDR3 DNA sequence: TGTGCCAGCAGCTCCGGTACAGGGGGTATTGGAAACACCATATATTTT.